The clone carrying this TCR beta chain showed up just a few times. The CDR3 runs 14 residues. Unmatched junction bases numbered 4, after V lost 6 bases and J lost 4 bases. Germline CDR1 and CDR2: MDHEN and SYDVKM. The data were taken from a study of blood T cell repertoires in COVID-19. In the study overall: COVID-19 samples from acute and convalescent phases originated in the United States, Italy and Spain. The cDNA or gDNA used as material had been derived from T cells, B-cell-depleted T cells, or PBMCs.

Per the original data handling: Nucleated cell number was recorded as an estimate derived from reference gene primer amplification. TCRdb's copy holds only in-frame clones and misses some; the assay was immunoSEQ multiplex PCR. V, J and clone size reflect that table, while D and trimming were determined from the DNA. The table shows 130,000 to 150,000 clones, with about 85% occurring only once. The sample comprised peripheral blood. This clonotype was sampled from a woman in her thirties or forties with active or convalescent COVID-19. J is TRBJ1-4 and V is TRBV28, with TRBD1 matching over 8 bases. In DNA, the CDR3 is TGTGCCAGCAGCGACAGGGGCCGTAATGAAAAACTGTTTTTT. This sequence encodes CASSDRGRNEKLFF. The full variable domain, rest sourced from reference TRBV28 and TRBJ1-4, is DVKVTQSSRYLVKRTGEKVFLECVQDMDHENMFWYRQDPGLGLRLIYFSYDVKMKEKGDIPEGYSVSREKKERFSLILESASTNQTSMYLCASSDRGRNEKLFFGSGTQLSVL.